The entry below describes one T cell receptor (beta chain). This specimen comes from a study of blood T cell repertoires in COVID-19. The overall study: The United States, Italy and Spain were the sources of the acute and convalescent COVID-19 samples. Sources were T cells, B-cell-depleted T cells, or PBMCs; the material itself was cDNA or gDNA.

In the source study's methods: Nucleated cell number was recorded as an estimate derived from reference gene primer amplification. Sequenced by immunoSEQ multiplex PCR; TCRdb stores in-frame clones only, minus some. V and J calls and clone size are as listed in that table; D and trimming were resolved from the DNA. The sample carries about 260,000 clones, about 80% recorded once. Trimming cost V 5 bases and J 11 bases, with 13 bases left between them. This CDR3 contains 11 residues. Sequencing was done on a sample of peripheral blood. The source is a woman at least 80 years old with acute or convalescent COVID-19. V is TRBV12-3 or TRBV12-4 and J is TRBJ2-7, with D perhaps TRBD2 (5 bases). The CDR3 here is CASSRLTIKYF. The CDR3 DNA sequence: TGTGCCAGCAGTCGACTGACTATTAAGTACTTC.